This T cell receptor (beta chain) comes out of a study of T cells in Graves' hyperthyroidism and ophthalmopathy. Amplification yielded TCR beta CDR3 regions, with RNA transcripts as the source. A set of HTBI primers served as the primers for a first-round RT-PCR of the TCR CDR3. TCRdb reprocessed the multiplex PCR reads with MiXCR, giving one entry per CDR3 protein. Counted here are hundreds of thousands of distinct CDR3 sequences, roughly 15% occurring once; the ten biggest clones make up under 15%. Study-wide results and caveats: Ophthalmopathy was told apart from stable hyperthyroidism by a 13 V-J model. Blood also held most thyroid clonotypes expanded beyond 0.001.

A patient was excluded if there was uncontrolled infection, other autoimmune disease, pregnancy or lactation. This CDR3 spans 17 amino acids. CDR1 and CDR2 (germline): SEHNR, FQNEAQ (reference sequence). A single count supports this clonotype. Its antigen is not identified. Just one base apart from a much larger clone, this may be a read error. The sequence was collected from a woman aged 50 to 60 with Graves' ophthalmopathy. This sequence joins TRBV7-9 and TRBJ2-1; 13 bases fit TRBD2. The closer fit of TRBJ2-7 to the DNA end suggests the J call may be wrong. Input material: blood. This CDR3 reads CASSPHRLAGGRNEQYF. Written as DNA, the CDR3 is TGTGCCAGCAGCCCGCACCGACTAGCGGGAGGAAGAAATGAGCAGTACTTC.